These 3 T cell receptor beta chains originate from one sample sequenced in a study of blood T cell repertoires in COVID-19. Sequencing used immunoSEQ multiplex PCR; TCRdb keeps in-frame clones, though not all of them. The sample contains 88,000 or so clones, around four fifths of which appear only once. Sample: peripheral blood. The source of these receptors is a human donor in a cohort sampled during active COVID-19.

This chain connects TRBV15 to TRBJ1-2; the D gene is possibly TRBD1 (6 bases). Trimming stripped 3 bases from V and 4 bases from J, with 9 bases between. The CDR3 spans 13 residues. Germline-derived CDR1 and CDR2 are LNHNV and YYDKDF (reference sequence). CDR3 protein: CATSSRGGYGYTF. In nucleotides, the CDR3 is TGTGCCACCAGCAGTCGAGGGGGCTATGGCTACACCTTC. The full variable domain, in which reference TRBV15 and TRBJ1-2 provide the parts outside the CDR3, is DAMVIQNPRYQVTQFGKPVTLSCSQTLNHNVMYWYQQKSSQAPKLLFHYYDKDFNNEADTPDNFQSRRPNTSFCFLDIRSPGLGDTAMYLCATSSRGGYGYTFGSGTRLTVV.

This chain uses TRBV9 with TRBJ1-1; TRBD1 matches at 7 bases. The CDR3 has 15 amino acids. Unmatched junction bases numbered 2, after V lost 0 bases and J lost 0 bases. The germline V gene has CDR1 SGDLS and CDR2 YYNGEE. CDR3: CASSVGQGLNTEAFF. As DNA, the CDR3 is TGTGCCAGCAGCGTAGGACAGGGCCTGAACACTGAAGCTTTCTTT.

The V call is TRBV11-1, the J call TRBJ2-1; the D is unclear. Germline-derived CDR1 and CDR2 are SGHAT and FQDESV (reference sequence). The CDR3 covers 15 residues. The V end was cut by 3 bases, the J end by 0 bases, with 9 bases between. In nucleotides, the CDR3 is TGTGCCAGCAGCTTCGACCGGAGCTCCTACAATGAGCAGTTCTTC. It specifies CASSFDRSSYNEQFF.